Each of the 20 T cell receptor beta chains below was sequenced from the same sample in a study of T cells in Graves' hyperthyroidism and ophthalmopathy. RNA transcripts yielded amplified TCR beta CDR3 regions. TCR CDR3 underwent first-round RT-PCR with the HTBI primer set. TCRdb analysed the multiplex PCR reads with MiXCR anew, one entry per CDR3 protein. The table includes 490,000 or so distinct CDR3 sequences, 20% to 25% detected once. Sequenced: blood. Receptors originate from a woman between 65 and 79 years old with Graves' ophthalmopathy.

The chain combines TRBV2 with TRBJ1-4, with TRBD1 identical over 9 bases. Germline trimming cut 1 base from V and 10 bases from J; bases unmatched to any gene: 4. CDR3 length: 14 residues. Germline CDR1 reads SNHLY; CDR2 reads FYNNEI. CDR3 region: CASSEGTGVGKLFF. The CDR3 coding sequence is TGTGCCAGCAGTGAAGGGACAGGGGTTGGAAAACTGTTTTTT.

Only a few counts were recorded for this clonotype. The CDR3 DNA sequence: TGTGCCAGCACCCGGGGTAGCGGGGTCCCCACAGATACGCAGTATTTT. This sequence encodes CASTRGSGVPTDTQYF. The chain has TRBV7-6 and TRBJ2-3, with 8 nucleotides matching TRBD2. There are 16 residues in the CDR3. Germline V CDR1 and CDR2: SGHVS, FNYEAQ. J was trimmed by 2 bases and V by 7 bases; bases with no gene match: 11. Full variable domain (rest looked up from reference TRBV7-6 and TRBJ2-3): GAGVSQSPRYKVTKRGQDVALRCDPISGHVSLYWYRQALGQGPEFLTYFNYEAQQDKSGLPNDRFSAERPEGSISTLTIQRTEQRDSAMYRCASTRGSGVPTDTQYFGPGTRLTVL.

The chain employs TRBV10-3 and TRBJ1-1; weak D call: TRBD1 (6 bases). The V gene lost 6 bases and the J gene lost 4 bases, with 12 bases spanning the gap. The CDR3 consists of 13 residues. Looked up from germline, CDR1 is ENHRY and CDR2 is SYGVKD. CDR3 protein: CAISRDTPTEAFF. CDR3 coding DNA: TGTGCCATCAGCCGGGACACCCCCACTGAAGCTTTCTTT.

The V gene is TRBV20-1, the J gene TRBJ1-3, with D perhaps TRBD1 (5 bases). The CDR3 consists of 14 residues. V dropped 6 bases and J dropped 4 bases, with 16 bases sitting between them. Per the germline V gene, CDR1 is DFQATT and CDR2 is SNEGSKA (reference sequence). The CDR3 reads CSAVGDSAGNTIYF. CDR3 bases: TGCAGTGCGGTGGGGGACTCCGCAGGAAACACCATATATTTT.

The sample holds a few counts of this clonotype. Written as DNA, the CDR3 is TGTGCCAGCAGGAAAGAGGGTTTGCCAACCTACGAGCAGTACTTC. Translated, it gives CASRKEGLPTYEQYF. This chain uses TRBV2 with TRBJ2-7; a possible D gene is TRBD2 (5 bases). This CDR3 is built from 15 residues. Germline V gene data show CDR1 as SNHLY and CDR2 as FYNNEI. Trimming stripped 6 bases from V and 2 bases from J, with 17 bases between.

This chain joins TRBV6-1 and TRBJ2-7, with D maybe TRBD2 (6 bases). The CDR3 spans 11 residues. The V and J ends lost 9 bases and 7 bases respectively, with 13 bases between them. Looked up from germline, CDR1 is MNHNS and CDR2 is SASEGT. The CDR3 coding sequence is TGTGCCAGTAAGGGACTCGGGGAGCAGTACTTC. As protein: CASKGLGEQYF.

The chain joins TRBV7-9 to TRBJ1-2; a weak D match, TRBD1 (5 bases). The germline gives CDR1 SEHNR, CDR2 FQNEAQ (reference sequence). V lost 4 bases and J lost 8, with 11 bases in between. The length of the CDR3 is 12 residues. The CDR3 protein is CASSSWDEGYTF. CDR3 in DNA: TGTGCCAGCAGCTCCTGGGACGAGGGCTACACCTTC.

This clonotype was seen a handful of times. The chain is built from TRBV7-2 and TRBJ2-5; D not certain. Germline values: CDR1 SGHTA, CDR2 FQGNSA. The CDR3 totals 13 residues. V lost 1 base and J lost 7, with 10 bases in between. CDR3 loop: CASSLEGLGTQYF. The CDR3 region has the DNA TGTGCCAGCAGCTTAGAGGGATTGGGGACCCAGTACTTC.

V usage is TRBV10-3 and J usage is TRBJ2-7; tentatively, D is TRBD1 (5 bases). Germline CDR1 reads ENHRY; CDR2 reads SYGVKD. This CDR3 is 12 amino acids long. The germline V and J ends were trimmed by 3 bases and 3 bases, with 6 bases remaining between them. CDR3 nucleotides: TGTGCCATCAGTGACAGGGACTACGAGCAGTACTTC. It specifies CAISDRDYEQYF.

This clonotype showed up just a few times. The chain joins TRBV20-1 to TRBJ1-1; D gene unclear. CDR1 and CDR2 from the germline V gene are DFQATT and SNEGSKA (reference sequence). Trimming took off 0 bases at V and 8 bases at J, with 7 bases between the two ends. The CDR3 has 11 residues. CDR3 region: CSARDFREAFF. DNA of the CDR3: TGCAGTGCTAGAGATTTCCGAGAAGCTTTCTTT.

The V gene is TRBV28, the J gene TRBJ2-1; 8 nucleotides agree with TRBD2. CDR3 length: 12 residues. Germline V gene data show CDR1 as MDHEN and CDR2 as SYDVKM. The J segment lost 9 bases and the V segment lost 11 bases, leaving 9 bases of the junction unmatched. In nucleotides, the CDR3 is TGTGCCTTAAGAGCGGGAGTGGGTGAGCAGTTCTTC. As protein: CALRAGVGEQFF.

A few counts support this clonotype. The CDR3 nucleotides are TGTGCCAGCAGCCCCTTTTCGGTGAATGAGCAGTTCTTC. It translates to CASSPFSVNEQFF. The chain is built from TRBV7-3 and TRBJ2-1, with D hard to call. CDR1 and CDR2 (germline): SGHTA, FQGTGA. The germline V and J ends were trimmed by 5 bases and 7 bases, with 12 bases remaining between them. This CDR3 contains 13 residues.

This clonotype was detected many times. V gene TRBV12-3 or TRBV12-4 combines with J gene TRBJ1-5; 11 bases are a match to TRBD1. This CDR3 region has 16 residues. V shed 0 bases, J shed 5 bases, and the junction held 3 bases outside the gene matches. The CDR3 DNA follows: TGTGCCAGCAGTTTAGCGAGGACAGGGGGCGATCAGCCCCAGCATTTT. It encodes CASSLARTGGDQPQHF.

This chain links TRBV11-3 with TRBJ2-3; 9 bases line up with TRBD1. The CDR3 has 16 residues. Germline loops: CDR1 SGHNT, CDR2 YENEEA. V lost 7 bases and J lost 1; bases outside the gene matches: 9. The CDR3: CASIPRRDRGTDTQYF. The CDR3 DNA reads TGTGCCAGCATCCCTCGTCGGGACAGGGGCACAGATACGCAGTATTTT.

This sequence joins TRBV24-1 and TRBJ2-1; 7 bases map to TRBD2. Trimming at V came to 12 bases and at J to 8 bases, leaving 15 bases not matched to a gene. The CDR3 is 14 amino acids. Germline lookup yields CDR1 KGHDR and CDR2 SFDVKD. This chain's CDR3 is CAASGTTRFDEQFF. The CDR3 region has the DNA TGTGCCGCCTCGGGGACTACCAGATTCGATGAGCAGTTCTTC.

V usage is TRBV6-1 and J usage is TRBJ1-3; maybe TRBD1 (6 bases). This CDR3 has 13 residues. Germline assignment: CDR1 MNHNS and CDR2 SASEGT. With 8 bases removed from V and 1 base from J, the gap between germline ends came to 9 bases. The CDR3 nucleotides are TGTGCCAGCGAGGGGGTTTCTGGAAACACCATATATTTT. This encodes CASEGVSGNTIYF.

V is TRBV20-1 and J is TRBJ2-3, with D possibly matching TRBD2 (5 bases). With 5 bases removed from V and 4 bases from J, the gap between germline ends came to 10 bases. The CDR3 contains 12 residues. The V gene's germline CDR1 is DFQATT and CDR2 SNEGSKA (reference sequence). In DNA, the CDR3 is TGCAGTGCTGGATTGCGGGCAGATACGCAGTATTTT. It is translated as CSAGLRADTQYF.

This clonotype was counted between two and nine times. This chain connects TRBV3-1 to TRBJ2-1; D uncertain. CDR3 length equals 14 residues. Germline V CDR1 and CDR2: LGHDT, YNNKEL (reference sequence). V shed 1 base and J shed 7 bases, with 11 bases lying between them. CDR3 protein: CASSQGLRWNEQFF. The CDR3 DNA sequence: TGTGCCAGCAGCCAAGGTTTGCGGTGGAATGAGCAGTTCTTC.

This sequence joins TRBV7-9 and TRBJ2-3; D perhaps matches TRBD2 (6 bases). This CDR3 is built from 16 residues. From germline, CDR1 is SEHNR and CDR2 FQNEAQ (reference sequence). The V end was cut by 5 bases, the J end by 6 bases, with 21 bases between. DNA for the CDR3: TGTGCCAGCAGCCCCCCTTTAGGGCGGGCGGGGGATACGCAGTATTTT. Translation: CASSPPLGRAGDTQYF.

This clonotype was found many times. The genes are TRBV6-2 or TRBV6-3 and TRBJ2-7; 14 nucleotides agree with TRBD2. There are 17 residues in the CDR3. The germline V gene encodes CDR1 MNHEY and CDR2 SVGEGT. Unmatched junction bases numbered 10, after V lost 6 bases and J lost 3 bases. CDR3 nucleotides: TGTGCCAGCAGAAGTCCGGAGGGACTAGCGGGAGTCTACGAGCAGTACTTC. Protein sequence: CASRSPEGLAGVYEQYF.